Following are 22 T cell receptor beta chains from one sample sequenced in a study of blood T cell repertoires in COVID-19 (dated by TCRdb to 2019 to 2021). Libraries were prepared through the immunoSEQ multiplex PCR assay. TCRdb holds this immuneACCESS table with in-frame rearrangements only. Some clones are missing; in checked studies, unresolved V genes explain under half, and the rest has no known cause. The sample profile shows about 110,000 clones; roughly 79% of them were found once. The ten largest clones represent around 16% of the sample. Sequencing was done on a sample of peripheral blood. These receptors all come from an elderly woman with active or convalescent COVID-19.

This chain connects TRBV5-4 to TRBJ1-4, with a possible D match to TRBD1 (5 bases). The CDR3 totals 15 residues. Trimming took 0 bases from V and 8 from J, leaving 14 bases between them. Germline assignment: CDR1 SGHNT and CDR2 YYREEE (reference sequence). The DNA of the CDR3 is TGTGCCAGCAGCTTGGCGCCGGCAGGGAGGGAAAAACTGTTTTTT. Encoded protein: CASSLAPAGREKLFF. Together with reference TRBV5-4 and TRBJ1-4, the CDR3 gives the full variable domain: ETGVTQSPTHLIKTRGQQVTLRCSSQSGHNTVSWYQQALGQGPQFIFQYYREEENGRGNFPPRFSGLQFPNYSSELNVNALELDDSALYLCASSLAPAGREKLFFGSGTQLSVL.

V and J are TRBV7-9 and TRBJ2-3, with TRBD2 matching over 14 bases. After removal of 4 bases from V and 6 bases from J, the junction contained 6 bases not matched to a gene. The CDR3 spans 16 residues. Germline V gene sequence: CDR1 SEHNR, CDR2 FQNEAQ (reference sequence). The CDR3: CASSSGLAGVADTQYF. Here the CDR3 DNA reads TGTGCCAGCAGCTCGGGACTAGCGGGAGTAGCTGATACGCAGTATTTT.

The V and J genes are TRBV21-1 and TRBJ2-7; no DNA check was done on the table's D call, TRBD1. TRBV21-1 is a pseudogene. The CDR3 runs 14 residues. The CDR3 spells CASSPLGVIYEQYF. For the CDR3, the DNA is TGTGCCAGCAGCCCCCTAGGGGTAATCTACGAGCAGTACTTC.

The CDR3 DNA reads TGTGCCAGTAGTGCCACGTTTAACGCGGAGCAGTACTTC. Residues: CASSATFNAEQYF. The chain uses TRBV19 and TRBJ2-7; D remains ambiguous. Germline V gives CDR1 LNHDA, CDR2 SQIVND (reference sequence). With 5 bases removed from V and 7 bases from J, the gap between germline ends came to 15 bases. The CDR3 length is 13 residues. Full variable domain (missing parts from reference TRBV19 and TRBJ2-7): DGGITQSPKYLFRKEGQNVTLSCEQNLNHDAMYWYRQDPGQGLRLIYYSQIVNDFQKGDIAEGYSVSREKKESFPLTVTSAQKNPTAFYLCASSATFNAEQYFGPGTRLTVT.

The chain recombines TRBV7-9 with TRBJ2-1; tentative D call: TRBD1 (6 bases). V was shortened by 5 bases and J by 5 bases, with 19 bases between the two germline ends. Germline values: CDR1 SEHNR, CDR2 FQNEAQ (reference sequence). The CDR3 loop spans 16 amino acids. CDR3 loop: CASSPKGRTEHNEQFF. CDR3 DNA: TGTGCCAGCAGCCCGAAGGGAAGGACAGAGCACAATGAGCAGTTCTTC.

The CDR3 coding sequence is TGTGCCAGCTCATCCCTTACAGGGGGAACCCACGAGCAGTACTTC. Its protein is CASSSLTGGTHEQYF. This sequence joins TRBV18 and TRBJ2-7; TRBD1 matches at 8 bases. Germline loops: CDR1 KGHSH, CDR2 LQKENI. The CDR3 totals 15 residues. J was trimmed by 5 bases and V by 5 bases; bases with no gene match: 11.

Remarks on this clone: An end of the junction does not agree with germline; a read error may underlie this. The CDR3 region has the DNA TGCACTAGCGGGAGTTCTTACAATGAGCAGTTCTTC. Translating it yields CTSGSSYNEQFF. The genes are TRBV7-9 and TRBJ2-1; 11 positions agree with TRBD2. Germline V gives CDR1 SEHNR, CDR2 FQNEAQ (reference sequence). This CDR3 has 12 amino acids.

This clone was observed once. J is TRBJ1-2 and V is TRBV5-6; 9 bases line up with TRBD1. The CDR3 totals 14 residues. Unmatched junction bases numbered 7, after V lost 7 bases and J lost 3 bases. CDR1 and CDR2 from the germline V gene are SGHDT and YYEEEE. The CDR3 reads CASHLQGADYGYTF. For the CDR3, the DNA is TGTGCCAGCCACTTACAGGGGGCGGACTATGGCTACACCTTC.

The chain joins TRBV24-1 to TRBJ1-1; D not certain. The CDR3 is 15 residues long. V lost 4 bases and J lost 6, with 17 bases in between. The germline CDR1 and CDR2 sequences are KGHDR and SFDVKD. DNA of the CDR3: TGTGCCACCAGTGAGCGCTCAGGCCTCTTATCTGAAGCTTTCTTT. It is translated as CATSERSGLLSEAFF.

V and J are TRBV28 and TRBJ1-5; 10 bases line up with TRBD1. The ends lost 7 bases at V and 9 bases at J; junction bases unmatched: 9. The CDR3 is made up of 14 amino acids. Per the germline V gene, CDR1 is MDHEN and CDR2 is SYDVKM. CDR3 protein: CASILDRGERPQHF. Here the CDR3 DNA reads TGTGCCAGCATCCTGGACAGGGGGGAAAGGCCCCAGCATTTT.

The chain employs TRBV7-9 and TRBJ1-2, with no clear D. CDR3 length: 16 residues. CDR1 and CDR2 (germline): SEHNR, FQNEAQ (reference sequence). Deletions cut 3 bases from V and 3 bases from J, with 17 bases between. The CDR3: CASSLISPIEDYGYTF. The CDR3 nucleotides read TGTGCCAGCAGCTTGATTTCCCCAATCGAGGACTATGGCTACACCTTC.

This chain joins TRBV2 and TRBJ2-1; tentative D call: TRBD2 (6 bases). Between the trimmed V and J ends, which lost 4 bases and 9 bases, there was a span of 13 bases. CDR3 length: 13 amino acids. Germline V gene data show CDR1 as SNHLY and CDR2 as FYNNEI. The CDR3 sequence is CASSGEGGTEQFF. CDR3 sequence (DNA): TGTGCCAGCAGTGGTGAGGGAGGCACTGAGCAGTTCTTC.

The chain joins TRBV11-2 to TRBJ1-4; TRBD1 aligns across 7 bases. The CDR3 totals 16 residues. The germline CDR1 and CDR2 sequences are SGHAT and FQNNGV. J gave up 8 bases and V 5 bases, and 14 bases lay outside the gene matches. Written as DNA, the CDR3 is TGTGCCAGCAGCACAAACCCACAGGGGTTGAGCGAAAAACTGTTTTTT. Translation gives CASSTNPQGLSEKLFF.

The chain recombines TRBV30 with TRBJ2-5; 7 bases align to TRBD1. V lost 5 bases to trimming and J lost 5 bases; unmatched junction nucleotides: 14. There are 15 residues in the CDR3. Looked up from germline, CDR1 is GTSNPN and CDR2 is SVGIG (reference sequence). The CDR3 DNA reads TGTGCCTGGGATAGGGGGCTAGGCGCTACGGAGACCCAGTACTTC. This translates into CAWDRGLGATETQYF.

This sequence joins TRBV18 and TRBJ1-1; D is unresolved. V was pared by 3 bases and J by 7 bases, with 15 bases between. The CDR3 is 14 amino acids. The germline V gene has CDR1 KGHSH and CDR2 LQKENI. The CDR3 DNA follows: TGTGCCAGCTCACCGATCCCCAGTTTGAATGAAGCTTTCTTT. Translation gives CASSPIPSLNEAFF.

This clone was seen only a few times. The chain is built from TRBV9 and TRBJ1-5; TRBD1 agrees at 10 bases. This CDR3 contains 15 residues. The germline CDR1 and CDR2 sequences are SGDLS and YYNGEE. After removal of 3 bases from V and 4 bases from J, the junction contained 4 bases not matched to a gene. The CDR3 coding sequence is TGTGCCAGCAGCGCCGGACAGGGGGATAATCAGCCCCAGCATTTT. It encodes CASSAGQGDNQPQHF. Looking up the rest from reference TRBV9 and TRBJ1-5 gives the full variable domain: DSGVTQTPKHLITATGQRVTLRCSPRSGDLSVYWYQQSLDQGLQFLIQYYNGEERAKGNILERFSAQQFPDLHSELNLSSLELGDSALYFCASSAGQGDNQPQHFGDGTRLSIL.

The genes are TRBV14 and TRBJ1-2, with D possibly matching TRBD1 (5 bases). The V gene lost 0 bases and the J gene lost 0 bases, with 14 bases spanning the gap. Germline assignment: CDR1 SGHDN and CDR2 FVKESK. There are 17 residues in the CDR3. The CDR3 protein is CASSQDQGRLTNYGYTF. The CDR3 DNA sequence: TGTGCCAGCAGCCAAGATCAGGGCAGACTCACTAACTATGGCTACACCTTC.

The chain joins TRBV6-5 to TRBJ2-1; TRBD2 might be the D (7 bases). CDR1 is MNHEY, CDR2 SVGAGI, per germline. Deletions cut 0 bases from V and 8 bases from J, with 14 bases between. This CDR3 spans 15 amino acids. The CDR3 reads CASSYSGGTRDEQFF. Written as DNA, the CDR3 is TGTGCCAGCAGTTACTCCGGGGGGACAAGAGATGAGCAGTTCTTC.

This rearrangement joins TRBV30 to TRBJ2-7; D not resolved. The CDR3 sequence is 12 residues long. Trimming stripped 2 bases from V and 10 bases from J, with 15 bases between. Germline loops: CDR1 GTSNPN, CDR2 SVGIG (reference sequence). The CDR3 loop is CAWSPLLEAQYF. The CDR3 DNA follows: TGTGCCTGGAGTCCCCTTCTTGAAGCTCAGTACTTC.

CDR3 protein: CASSPPRGQETQYF. The CDR3, as DNA: TGTGCCAGCTCACCCCCCCGGGGTCAAGAGACCCAGTACTTC. The J gene is TRBJ2-5, the V gene TRBV18, with D possibly TRBD2 on 5 matching bases. V lost 3 bases, J lost 2 bases, and 10 bases lay in between. Per germline, CDR1 KGHSH and CDR2 LQKENI. The CDR3 has 14 amino acids.

The V and J genes are TRBV2 and TRBJ2-5, with 12 bases lining up with TRBD2. This CDR3 spans 16 amino acids. V shed 2 bases and J 5 bases; nucleotides not matched to a gene: 6. Germline loops: CDR1 SNHLY, CDR2 FYNNEI. The CDR3 sequence is CASSENRLAGVETQYF. For the CDR3, the DNA is TGTGCCAGCAGTGAAAACAGACTAGCGGGAGTTGAGACCCAGTACTTC.

The chain has TRBV6-5 and TRBJ1-2, with 9 bases matching TRBD1. The CDR3 contains 14 residues. V shed 6 bases, J shed 2 bases, and the junction held 4 bases outside the gene matches. Germline CDR1 MNHEY, CDR2 SVGAGI. The chain's CDR3 is CASSVGQGNYGYTF. In DNA, the CDR3 is TGTGCCAGCAGCGTAGGACAGGGGAACTATGGCTACACCTTC.